This T cell receptor (beta chain) was identified during a study of cytomegalovirus exposure and HLA in healthy donors. About the study: An early data release held tens of millions of unique TCRs from HLA-typed donors.

A multiplex PCR was run with 60 Vbeta primers and 13 Jbeta primers. Method: immunoSEQ multiplex PCR; TCRdb's copy keeps in-frame clones and lacks some. The sample contains roughly 130,000 clones, 75% to 85% of which appear only once. The CDR3 consists of 14 residues. CDR1 is MNHNS and CDR2 is SASEGT in the germline V gene. V shed 6 bases and J 2 bases; nucleotides not matched to a gene: 5. The chain couples TRBV6-1 to TRBJ2-5, with 8 bases fitting TRBD1. The source is a male donor in good health and CMV-seronegative. The specimen sequenced was PBMCs. The CDR3 nucleotides read TGTGCCAGCAGAGGGACAGGACGACAAGAGACCCAGTACTTC. Its protein product is CASRGTGRQETQYF.